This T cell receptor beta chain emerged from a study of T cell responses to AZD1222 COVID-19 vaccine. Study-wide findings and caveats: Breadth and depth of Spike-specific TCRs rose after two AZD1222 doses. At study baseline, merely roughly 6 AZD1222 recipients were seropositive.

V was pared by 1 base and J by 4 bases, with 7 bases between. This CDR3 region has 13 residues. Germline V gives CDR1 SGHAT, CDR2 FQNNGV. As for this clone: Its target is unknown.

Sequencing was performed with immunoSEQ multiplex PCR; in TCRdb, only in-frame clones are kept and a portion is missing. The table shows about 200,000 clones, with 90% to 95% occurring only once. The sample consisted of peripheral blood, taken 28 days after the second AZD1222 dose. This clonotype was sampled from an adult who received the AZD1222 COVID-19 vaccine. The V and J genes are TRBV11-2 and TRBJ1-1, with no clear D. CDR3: CASSLGGRTEAFF. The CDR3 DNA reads TGTGCCAGCAGCTTAGGGGGTCGCACTGAAGCTTTCTTT.